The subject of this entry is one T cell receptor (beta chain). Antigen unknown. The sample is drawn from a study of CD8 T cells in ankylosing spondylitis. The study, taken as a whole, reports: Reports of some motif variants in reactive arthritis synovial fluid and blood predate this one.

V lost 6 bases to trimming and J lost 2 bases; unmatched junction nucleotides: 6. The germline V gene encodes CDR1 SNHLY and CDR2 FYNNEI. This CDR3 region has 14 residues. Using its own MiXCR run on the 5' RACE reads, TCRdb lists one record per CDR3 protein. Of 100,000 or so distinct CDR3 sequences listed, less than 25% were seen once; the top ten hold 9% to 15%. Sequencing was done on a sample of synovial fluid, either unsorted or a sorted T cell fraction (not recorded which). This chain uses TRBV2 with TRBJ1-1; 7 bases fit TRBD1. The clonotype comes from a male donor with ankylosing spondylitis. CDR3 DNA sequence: TGTGCCAGCAGGTTCGGACAGGTCAACACTGAAGCTTTCTTT. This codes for CASRFGQVNTEAFF.